This T cell receptor (beta chain) was obtained from a study of blood T cell repertoires in COVID-19. The CDR3 spans 13 residues. V lost 3 bases and J lost 6, with 11 bases in between. The germline V gene has CDR1 KGHSH and CDR2 LQKENI. This clone was seen a single time. Sequenced by immunoSEQ multiplex PCR; TCRdb stores in-frame clones only, minus some. The profile shows fewer than 500,000 clones, more than 80% of them singletons. This chain links TRBV18 with TRBJ1-1, with a weak D call TRBD1 (5 bases). This clonotype was sampled from a man aged 25 to 45 who had recovered from COVID-19. Specimen: PBMCs or T cells enriched from blood (not recorded which). The CDR3 protein is CASSPGGIAEAFF. CDR3 in DNA: TGTGCCAGCTCACCGGGGGGTATTGCTGAAGCTTTCTTT.